This T cell receptor (beta chain) comes out of a study of cytomegalovirus exposure and HLA in healthy donors. CDR3 length equals 15 residues. CDR1 and CDR2 from the germline V gene are KGHSH and LQKENI. Trimming removed 0 bases at V and 5 bases at J, with 13 bases between. PCR amplification relied on 60 Vbeta primers (plus 13 Jbeta primers). Repertoires were generated with immunoSEQ multiplex PCR, while TCRdb's copy carries only in-frame clones and drops some. The sample includes fewer than 250,000 clones, around 80% of them seen just once. The sequencing sample was made of PBMCs. This chain uses TRBV18 with TRBJ1-1; D uncertain. This receptor was obtained from a woman aged 40 to 49 in good health and CMV-seronegative. The CDR3 DNA sequence: TGTGCCAGCTCACCACCAGAGCACCGAACGACTGAAGCTTTCTTT. Residues: CASSPPEHRTTEAFF. Drawing the rest from reference TRBV18 and TRBJ1-1, the complete variable domain is NAGVMQNPRHLVRRRGQEARLRCSPMKGHSHVYWYRQLPEEGLKFMVYLQKENIIDESGMPKERFSAEFPKEGPSILRIQQVVRGDSAAYFCASSPPEHRTTEAFFGQGTRLTVV.